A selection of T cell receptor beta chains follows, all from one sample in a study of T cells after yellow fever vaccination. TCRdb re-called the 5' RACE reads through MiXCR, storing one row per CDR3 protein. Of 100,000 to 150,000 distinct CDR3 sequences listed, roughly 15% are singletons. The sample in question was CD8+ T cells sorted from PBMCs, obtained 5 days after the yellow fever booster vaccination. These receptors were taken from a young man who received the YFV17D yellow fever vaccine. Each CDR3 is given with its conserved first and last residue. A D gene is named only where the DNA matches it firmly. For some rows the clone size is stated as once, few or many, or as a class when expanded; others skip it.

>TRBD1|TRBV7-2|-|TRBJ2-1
CASSRTGGFSEQFF
TGTGCCAGCAGCAGGACAGGGGGCTTTAGTGAGCAGTTCTTC
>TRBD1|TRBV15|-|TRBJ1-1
CATSMDRGTEAFF
TGTGCCACCAGCATGGACAGGGGGACTGAAGCTTTCTTT
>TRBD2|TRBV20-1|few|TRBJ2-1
CSARDRGGAQWNEQFF
TGCAGTGCTAGAGATCGCGGGGGGGCCCAATGGAATGAGCAGTTCTTC
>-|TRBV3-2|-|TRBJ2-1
CASSQPRVVASYNEQFF
TGTGCCAGCAGCCAACCTAGGGTAGTAGCCAGCTACAATGAGCAGTTCTTC
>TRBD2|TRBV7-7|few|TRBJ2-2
CASSPMAGGTGELFF
TGTGCCAGCAGCCCAATGGCGGGGGGCACCGGGGAGCTGTTTTTT
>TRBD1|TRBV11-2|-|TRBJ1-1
CASSIPGQRIMNTEAFF
TGTGCCAGCAGCATCCCGGGACAGAGAATCATGAACACTGAAGCTTTCTTT
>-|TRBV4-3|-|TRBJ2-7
CASSQDVSSYEQYF
TGCGCCAGCAGCCAAGATGTATCATCCTACGAGCAGTACTTC
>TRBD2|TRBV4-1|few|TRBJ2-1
CASSFRGSGVRNEQFF
TGCGCCAGCAGCTTCCGGGGTAGCGGGGTCCGCAATGAGCAGTTCTTC
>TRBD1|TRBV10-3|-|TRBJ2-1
CAIGTVPYNEQFF
TGTGCCATCGGGACAGTACCCTACAATGAGCAGTTCTTC
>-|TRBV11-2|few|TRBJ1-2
CASSKTNYGYTF
TGTGCCAGCAGTAAAACTAACTATGGCTACACCTTC
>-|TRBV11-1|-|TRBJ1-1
CASSPRQRWTMNTEAFF
TGTGCCAGCAGCCCAAGACAGAGATGGACCATGAACACTGAAGCTTTCTTT
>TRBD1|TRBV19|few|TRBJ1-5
CASSPYDRGHQPQHF
TGTGCCAGTAGTCCTTACGACAGGGGCCACCAGCCCCAGCATTTT
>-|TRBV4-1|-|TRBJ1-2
CASSVGAELYGYTF
TGCGCCAGCAGCGTCGGGGCAGAACTCTATGGCTACACCTTC
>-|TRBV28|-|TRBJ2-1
CASNRDKYYNEQFF
TGTGCCAGCAACCGGGACAAATACTACAATGAGCAGTTCTTC
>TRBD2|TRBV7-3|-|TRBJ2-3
CASSSRGGGTDTQYF
TGTGCCAGCAGCTCCCGGGGGGGCGGCACAGATACGCAGTATTTT
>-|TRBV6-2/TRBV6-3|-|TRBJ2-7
CASTQAAASYEQYF
TGTGCCAGCACCCAGGCGGCAGCCAGCTACGAGCAGTACTTC
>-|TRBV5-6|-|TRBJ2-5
CASSGQTGMETQYF
TGTGCCAGCAGCGGGCAAACAGGGATGGAGACCCAGTACTTC
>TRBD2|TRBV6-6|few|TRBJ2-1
CASSYGLAGGGSSYNEQFF
TGTGCCAGCAGTTACGGACTAGCGGGGGGCGGATCCTCCTACAATGAGCAGTTCTTC
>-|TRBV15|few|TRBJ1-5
CATSRAVWDSYQPQHF
TGTGCCACCAGCAGAGCCGTATGGGACTCTTATCAGCCCCAGCATTTT
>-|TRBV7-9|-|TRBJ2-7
CASSFGSAYEQYF
TGTGCCAGCAGCTTCGGATCTGCCTACGAGCAGTACTTC
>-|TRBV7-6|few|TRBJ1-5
CASSPSEGGTNQPQHF
TGTGCCAGCAGCCCCTCAGAGGGGGGCACCAATCAGCCCCAGCATTTT
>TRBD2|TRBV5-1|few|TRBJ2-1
CASSPMSSGVYNEQFF
TGCGCCAGCAGCCCGATGTCTAGCGGAGTCTACAATGAGCAGTTCTTC
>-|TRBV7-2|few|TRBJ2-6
CASTLGPLENVLTF
TGTGCCAGCACCCTCGGGCCCCTGGAAAACGTCCTGACTTTC
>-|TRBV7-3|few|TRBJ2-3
CASSFSGRGFDTQYF
TGTGCCAGCAGCTTTTCGGGCAGGGGTTTCGATACGCAGTATTTT
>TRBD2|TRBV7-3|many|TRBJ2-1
CASSPGTRSEQFF
TGTGCCAGCAGCCCCGGGACTAGGAGTGAGCAGTTCTTC
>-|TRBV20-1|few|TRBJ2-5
CSARQGPRETQYF
TGCAGTGCTAGACAGGGACCCCGAGAGACCCAGTACTTC
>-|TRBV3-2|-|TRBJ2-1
CASSQGTGSNEQFF
TGTGCCAGCAGCCAAGGGACAGGAAGCAATGAGCAGTTCTTC
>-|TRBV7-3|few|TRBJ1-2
CASSPDGETSYGYTF
TGTGCCAGCAGCCCCGACGGAGAAACGAGTTATGGCTACACCTTC
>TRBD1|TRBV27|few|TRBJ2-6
CASSPIIGGWSGANVLTF
TGTGCCAGCAGTCCCATCATAGGGGGCTGGTCTGGGGCCAACGTCCTGACTTTC
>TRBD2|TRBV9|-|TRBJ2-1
CASSVVLAGGNEQFF
TGTGCCAGCAGCGTAGTACTAGCGGGGGGGAATGAGCAGTTCTTC
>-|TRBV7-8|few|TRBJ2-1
CASSLVSSNYNEQFF
TGTGCCAGCAGCTTAGTGTCGTCTAACTACAATGAGCAGTTCTTC
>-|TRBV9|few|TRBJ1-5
CASSVGGWQPQHF
TGTGCCAGCAGCGTCGGGGGGTGGCAGCCCCAGCATTTT
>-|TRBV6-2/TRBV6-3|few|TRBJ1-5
CASMDLGNQPQHF
TGTGCCAGCATGGATCTGGGCAATCAGCCCCAGCATTTT
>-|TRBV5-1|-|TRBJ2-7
CASSALQGHGYEQYF
TGCGCCAGTAGCGCCCTGCAGGGTCACGGCTACGAGCAGTACTTC
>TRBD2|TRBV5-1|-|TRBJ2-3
CASSLTGGASTQYF
TGCGCCAGCAGCTTGACCGGGGGGGCCAGCACGCAGTATTTT
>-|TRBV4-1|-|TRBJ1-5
CASSQGPTLGDDQPQHF
TGCGCCAGCAGCCAAGGGCCTACGTTGGGTGATGACCAGCCCCAGCATTTT
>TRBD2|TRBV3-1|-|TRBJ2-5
CASGESGEQETQYF
TGTGCCAGCGGTGAGAGCGGGGAGCAAGAGACCCAGTACTTC
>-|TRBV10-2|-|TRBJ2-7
CASSETAYEQYF
TGCGCCAGCAGTGAGACAGCTTACGAGCAGTACTTC
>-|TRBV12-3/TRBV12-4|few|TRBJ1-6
CASSLELREPLHF
TGTGCCAGCAGTTTAGAGTTGAGAGAACCCCTCCACTTT
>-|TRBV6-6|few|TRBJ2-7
CASQGGPNEQYF
TGTGCCTCCCAGGGGGGGCCTAACGAGCAGTACTTC
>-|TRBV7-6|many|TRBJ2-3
CASSPAAQDTQYF
TGTGCCAGCAGCCCCGCCGCACAGGATACGCAGTATTTT